One and the same sample provided the 19 T cell receptor beta chains below, sequenced in a study of CD8 T cells in Susac syndrome. RNA amounts of about 0.5 to 1 ug underwent reverse transcription with random hexamers. One entry per CDR3 protein, called by TCRdb with MiXCR from the immunoSEQ multiplex PCR reads. The sample consists of some 120,000 distinct CDR3 sequences, around 94% of them appearing once. The sequenced sample consisted of CD8+ T cells from PBMCs. The receptors come from a human donor with Susac syndrome.

This clonotype was counted a single time. This rearrangement joins TRBV7-2 to TRBJ1-1, with D possibly TRBD1 on 6 matching bases. The CDR3 runs 15 residues. Between the trimmed V and J ends, which lost 5 bases and 2 bases, there was a span of 15 bases. Looked up from germline, CDR1 is SGHTA and CDR2 is FQGNSA. As DNA, the CDR3 is TGTGCCAGCAGCAGAGCACAGGGTTTAAACACTGAAGCTTTCTTT. The encoded protein is CASSRAQGLNTEAFF.

This clonotype was observed once. The rearrangement joins TRBV19 to TRBJ1-1; TRBD1 is a possible D gene (5 bases). V dropped 6 bases and J dropped 5 bases, with 13 bases sitting between them. The germline V gene has CDR1 LNHDA and CDR2 SQIVND (reference sequence). The CDR3 consists of 13 residues. The CDR3 reads CASSRDGRTEAFF. The CDR3 DNA reads as TGTGCCAGTAGCAGGGATGGGAGGACTGAAGCTTTCTTT.

The chain recombines TRBV10-3 with TRBJ1-1; 8 bases are shared with TRBD1. The V gene end was trimmed by 4 bases and the J gene end by 1 base; junction bases not matched to a gene: 5. Germline CDR1 ENHRY, CDR2 SYGVKD. The length of the CDR3 is 15 residues. The DNA of the CDR3 is TGTGCCATCAGTGCTACCGGGACAGGGAACACTGAAGCTTTCTTT. It encodes CAISATGTGNTEAFF.

This clonotype was seen only a few times. The chain has TRBV5-1 and TRBJ1-2; D is unclear. Germline V lookup: CDR1 SGHRS, CDR2 YFSETQ. With 0 bases removed from V and 5 bases from J, the gap between germline ends came to 8 bases. The CDR3 is made up of 13 amino acids. For the CDR3, the DNA is TGCGCCAGCAGCTTGGAGCGGGGATATGGCTACACCTTC. Amino acid sequence: CASSLERGYGYTF.

This chain uses TRBV30 with TRBJ2-7, with D unclear. Germline CDR1 reads GTSNPN; CDR2 reads SVGIG (reference sequence). The CDR3 is 15 amino acids. Trimming left V 5 bases short and J 0 bases short, with 17 bases between. CDR3 sequence reads: CAWAQDGPSSYEQYF. For the CDR3, the DNA is TGTGCCTGGGCCCAGGACGGTCCAAGCTCCTACGAGCAGTACTTC.

The V and J genes are TRBV3-1 and TRBJ2-3; D call uncertain. Germline V gives CDR1 LGHDT, CDR2 YNNKEL (reference sequence). This CDR3 has 16 residues. Trimming removed 3 bases at V and 6 bases at J, with 19 bases between. CDR3 sequence: CASSHQPRPPADTQYF. CDR3 nucleotides: TGTGCCAGCAGCCACCAGCCCAGGCCGCCCGCGGATACGCAGTATTTT.

The J gene is TRBJ2-5, the V gene TRBV10-3, with D tentatively TRBD1 (5 bases). The CDR3 totals 14 residues. Trimming removed 5 bases at V and 5 bases at J, with 15 bases between. Germline V gene sequence: CDR1 ENHRY, CDR2 SYGVKD. DNA for the CDR3: TGTGCCATCAGTAACCGGATAGCAGGGGAGACCCAGTACTTC. Encoded protein: CAISNRIAGETQYF.

The chain carries TRBV18 and TRBJ1-4; 9 bases match TRBD1. This CDR3 has 16 residues. The J segment lost 8 bases and the V segment lost 1 base, leaving 8 bases of the junction unmatched. CDR1 and CDR2 (germline): KGHSH, LQKENI. CDR3 DNA sequence: TGTGCCAGCTCACCACAGACCGGGACAGGGTACGAAAAACTGTTTTTT. Protein: CASSPQTGTGYEKLFF.

The rearrangement links TRBV3-1 to TRBJ2-5; D possibly corresponds to TRBD2 (6 bases). Germline V gives CDR1 LGHDT, CDR2 YNNKEL (reference sequence). This CDR3 is 15 amino acids long. Trimming shortened V by 1 base and J by 5 bases, and 14 bases separated the two germline ends. The CDR3 region has the DNA TGTGCCAGCAGCCAAGCGGGAGTCCCGTCGGAGACCCAGTACTTC. Protein product: CASSQAGVPSETQYF.

V usage is TRBV6-2 or TRBV6-3 and J usage is TRBJ2-4; TRBD2 aligns across 14 bases. The CDR3 runs to 15 residues. V lost 2 bases, J lost 8 bases, and 2 bases stayed unmatched. The germline CDR1 and CDR2 sequences are MNHEY and SVGEGT. The CDR3 nucleotides are TGTGCCAGCAGTTACGGGACTAGCGGGAGCGACATTCAGTACTTC. The encoded protein is CASSYGTSGSDIQYF.

In DNA, the CDR3 is TGTGCCAGCAGTTACTCTTCGGTCCAGCCCCAGCATTTT. This encodes CASSYSSVQPQHF. This chain uses TRBV6-2 or TRBV6-3 with TRBJ1-5, with D hard to call. This CDR3 is 13 amino acids long. The V gene lost 0 bases and the J gene lost 7 bases, with 7 bases spanning the gap. Per the germline V gene, CDR1 is MNHEY and CDR2 is SVGEGT.

V usage is TRBV6-2 or TRBV6-3 and J usage is TRBJ1-1; TRBD1 might be the D (6 bases). This CDR3 is built from 15 residues. Germline V CDR1 and CDR2: MNHEY, SVGEGT. V lost 0 bases and J 3 bases, leaving 11 bases between the germline ends. The CDR3 reads CASSYSQGLDTEAFF. CDR3 sequence (DNA): TGTGCCAGCAGTTACTCTCAGGGGTTGGACACTGAAGCTTTCTTT.

The chain couples TRBV4-3 to TRBJ2-2, with TRBD1 matching 7 bases. V was pared by 1 base and J by 7 bases, with 6 bases of the junction left unmatched. Germline loops: CDR1 LGHNA, CDR2 YSLEER. The CDR3 loop spans 15 amino acids. Written as DNA, the CDR3 is TGCGCCAGCAGCCAAGTAGCGACAGGGCTCGGGGAGCTGTTTTTT. Translation gives CASSQVATGLGELFF.

The rearrangement joins TRBV12-3 or TRBV12-4 to TRBJ2-7; D not certain. V was pared by 3 bases and J by 0 bases, with 6 bases between. The CDR3 is 13 amino acids. CDR3 nucleotides: TGTGCCAGCAGTTTGATTCTCTCCTACGAGCAGTACTTC. This gives the protein CASSLILSYEQYF.

This clonotype was detected only once. V and J are TRBV20-1 and TRBJ2-1, with 11 bases fitting TRBD2. The CDR3 has 16 residues. Germline V gene data show CDR1 as DFQATT and CDR2 as SNEGSKA (reference sequence). Germline trimming cut 2 bases from V and 2 bases from J; bases unmatched to any gene: 5. CDR3 in amino acids: CSARPISGRAYNEQFF. The CDR3 DNA is TGCAGTGCTAGACCGATTAGCGGGAGGGCCTACAATGAGCAGTTCTTC.

The chain uses TRBV30 and TRBJ2-3; 9 bases align to TRBD1. The CDR3 length is 19 residues. The V gene's germline CDR1 is GTSNPN and CDR2 SVGIG (reference sequence). The V gene end was trimmed by 3 bases and the J gene end by 0 bases; junction bases not matched to a gene: 16. CDR3: CAWRPIVGTGSPSTDTQYF. The CDR3 DNA is TGTGCCTGGAGGCCTATTGTGGGGACAGGGAGTCCTAGCACAGATACGCAGTATTTT.

This clonotype has just a few counts. The rearrangement joins TRBV4-1 to TRBJ2-5; weak D call: TRBD2 (5 bases). CDR1 and CDR2 from the germline V gene are MGHRA and YSYEKL. Trimming left V 4 bases short and J 10 bases short, with 7 bases between. This CDR3 spans 10 amino acids. The CDR3 sequence: CASSLRDQYF. The CDR3 bases are TGCGCCAGCAGCCTTCGGGACCAGTACTTC.

The chain uses TRBV15 and TRBJ2-3; no reliable D call. CDR3 length equals 15 residues. CDR1 LNHNV and CDR2 YYDKDF come from the germline V gene (reference sequence). Trimming shortened V by 1 base and J by 4 bases, and 12 bases separated the two germline ends. DNA of the CDR3: TGTGCCACCAGCAGAGCTAGGGCGGCCGCAGATACGCAGTATTTT. This translates into CATSRARAAADTQYF.

The V call is TRBV25-1, the J call TRBJ1-2, with D unclear. V shed 4 bases and J shed 6 bases, with 3 bases lying between them. Germline-derived CDR1 and CDR2 are MGHDK and SYGVNS. This CDR3 has 10 amino acids. CDR3 protein: CASSADGYTF. The DNA of the CDR3 is TGTGCCAGCAGTGCGGATGGCTACACCTTC.